This T cell receptor beta chain is from a study of lymphopenia after photon versus proton radiotherapy. Comment on this clone: Its antigen remains unidentified.

TCRdb's table, derived via immunoSEQ multiplex PCR, lists solely in-frame clones and lacks some. The data hold around 53,000 clones, with about 86% observed a single time. Per the germline V gene, CDR1 is LNHDA and CDR2 is SQIVND (reference sequence). The CDR3 is made up of 12 amino acids. V lost 1 base to trimming and J lost 11 bases, with 9 bases between them. Study-level points and caveats: Authors raise, but do not show, better survival with proton therapy. Under photons, naive T cells and diversity fell while effector/memory populations rose.

The sample in question was peripheral blood, obtained from a patient treated with photon-based radiotherapy. The chain combines TRBV19 with TRBJ2-1; D ambiguous. This clonotype was sampled from a man aged 50-60 years with gastric cancer. CDR3 nucleotides: TGTGCCAGTAGTATAGGGGATGGGAAGCAGTTCTTC. This encodes CASSIGDGKQFF.